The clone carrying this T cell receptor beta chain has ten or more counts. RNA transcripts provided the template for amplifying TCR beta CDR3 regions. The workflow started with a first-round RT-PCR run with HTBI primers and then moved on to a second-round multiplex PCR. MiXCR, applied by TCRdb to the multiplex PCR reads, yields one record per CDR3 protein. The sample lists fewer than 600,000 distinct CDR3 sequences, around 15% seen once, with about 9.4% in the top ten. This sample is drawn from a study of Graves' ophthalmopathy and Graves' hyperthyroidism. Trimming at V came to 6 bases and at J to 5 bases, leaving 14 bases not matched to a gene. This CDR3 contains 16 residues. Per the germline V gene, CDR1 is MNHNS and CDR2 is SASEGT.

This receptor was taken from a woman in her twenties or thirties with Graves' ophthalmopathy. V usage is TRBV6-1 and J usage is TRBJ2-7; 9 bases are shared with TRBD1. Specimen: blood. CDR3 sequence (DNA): TGTGCCAGCAGCAAGATTCCGGGACAGGGTTCCAACGAGCAGTACTTC. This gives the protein CASSKIPGQGSNEQYF.